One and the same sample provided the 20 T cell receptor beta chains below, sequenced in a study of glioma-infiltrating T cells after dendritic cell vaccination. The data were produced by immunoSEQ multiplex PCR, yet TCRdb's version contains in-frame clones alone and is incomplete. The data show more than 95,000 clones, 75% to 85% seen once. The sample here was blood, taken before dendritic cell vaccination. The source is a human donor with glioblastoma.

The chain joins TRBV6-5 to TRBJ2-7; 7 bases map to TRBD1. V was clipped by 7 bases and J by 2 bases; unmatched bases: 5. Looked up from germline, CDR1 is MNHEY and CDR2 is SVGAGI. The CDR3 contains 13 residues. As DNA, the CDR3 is TGTGCCAGCAACCCAGGGGGTACCTACGAGCAGTACTTC. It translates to CASNPGGTYEQYF.

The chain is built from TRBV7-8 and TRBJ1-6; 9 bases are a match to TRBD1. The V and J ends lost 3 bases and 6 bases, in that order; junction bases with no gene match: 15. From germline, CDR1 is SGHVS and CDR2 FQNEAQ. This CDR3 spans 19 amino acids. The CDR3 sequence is CASSLASIRTGAINSPLHF. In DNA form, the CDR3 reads TGTGCCAGCAGCTTGGCCTCGATACGGACAGGGGCGATTAATTCACCCCTCCACTTT.

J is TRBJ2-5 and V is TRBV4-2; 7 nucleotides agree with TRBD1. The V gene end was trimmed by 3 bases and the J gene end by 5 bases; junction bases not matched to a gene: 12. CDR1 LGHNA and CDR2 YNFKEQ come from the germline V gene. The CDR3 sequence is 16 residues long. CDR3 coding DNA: TGTGCCAGCAGCCACTCAGGGGGATCAGGCTCGGAGACCCAGTACTTC. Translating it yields CASSHSGGSGSETQYF.

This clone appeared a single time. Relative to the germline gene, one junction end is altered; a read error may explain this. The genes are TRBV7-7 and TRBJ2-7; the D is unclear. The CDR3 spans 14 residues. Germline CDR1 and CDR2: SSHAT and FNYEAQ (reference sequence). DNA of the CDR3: TGTGCTAGCAGCTTAGTGGCTGGTTCGGGCGAGCAGTACTTC. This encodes CASSLVAGSGEQYF. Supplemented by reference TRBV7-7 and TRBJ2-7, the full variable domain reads GAGVSQSPRYKVTKRGQDVTLRCDPISSHATLYWYQQALGQGPEFLTYFNYEAQPDKSGLPSDRFSAERPEGSISTLTIQRTEQRDSAMYRCASSLVAGSGEQYFGPGTRLTVT.

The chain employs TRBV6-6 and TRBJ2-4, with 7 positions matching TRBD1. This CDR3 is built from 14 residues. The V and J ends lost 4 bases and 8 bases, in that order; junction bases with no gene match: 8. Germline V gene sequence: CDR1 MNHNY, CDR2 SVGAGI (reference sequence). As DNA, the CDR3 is TGTGCCAGCAGTTCCTTGACAGGGATGGACATTCAGTACTTC. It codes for CASSSLTGMDIQYF.

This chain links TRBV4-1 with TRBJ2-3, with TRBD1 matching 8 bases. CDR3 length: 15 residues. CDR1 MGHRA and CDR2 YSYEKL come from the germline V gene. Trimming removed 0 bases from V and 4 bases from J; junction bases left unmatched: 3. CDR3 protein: CASSQDETGADTQYF. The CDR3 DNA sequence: TGCGCCAGCAGCCAAGATGAGACAGGGGCAGATACGCAGTATTTT.

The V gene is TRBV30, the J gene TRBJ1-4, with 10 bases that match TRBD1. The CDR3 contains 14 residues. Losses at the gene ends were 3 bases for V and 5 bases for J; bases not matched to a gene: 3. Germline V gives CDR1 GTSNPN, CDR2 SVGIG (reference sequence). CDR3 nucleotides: TGTGCCTGGAGCGGGGACAGGGGAAATGAAAAACTGTTTTTT. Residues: CAWSGDRGNEKLFF.

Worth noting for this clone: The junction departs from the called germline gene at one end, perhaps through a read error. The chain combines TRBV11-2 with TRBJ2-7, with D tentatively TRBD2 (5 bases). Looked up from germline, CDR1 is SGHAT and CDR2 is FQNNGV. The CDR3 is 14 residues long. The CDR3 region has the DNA TGTGCCAGCAGCTTAGGAGGTCTAGCCTACGGGCAGTACTTC. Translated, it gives CASSLGGLAYGQYF.

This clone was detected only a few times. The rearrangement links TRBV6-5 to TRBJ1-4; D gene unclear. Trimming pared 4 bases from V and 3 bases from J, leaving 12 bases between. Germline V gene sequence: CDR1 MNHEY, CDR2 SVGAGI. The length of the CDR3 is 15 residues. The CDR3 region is CASSSTAGSNEKLFF. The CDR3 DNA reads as TGTGCCAGCAGTTCCACAGCGGGGTCTAATGAAAAACTGTTTTTT.

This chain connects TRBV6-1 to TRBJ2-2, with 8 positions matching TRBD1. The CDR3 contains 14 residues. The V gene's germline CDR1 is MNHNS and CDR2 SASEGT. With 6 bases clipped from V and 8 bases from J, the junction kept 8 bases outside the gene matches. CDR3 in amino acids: CASRDRATWGELFF. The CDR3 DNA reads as TGTGCCAGCAGGGACAGGGCAACCTGGGGGGAGCTGTTTTTT.

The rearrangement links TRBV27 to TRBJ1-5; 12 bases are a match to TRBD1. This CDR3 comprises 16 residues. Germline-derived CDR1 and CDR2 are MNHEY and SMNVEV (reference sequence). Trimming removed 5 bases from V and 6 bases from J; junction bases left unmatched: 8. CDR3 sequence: CASSNTGTGGFQPQHF. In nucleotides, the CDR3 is TGTGCCAGCAGTAATACCGGGACAGGGGGCTTTCAGCCCCAGCATTTT.

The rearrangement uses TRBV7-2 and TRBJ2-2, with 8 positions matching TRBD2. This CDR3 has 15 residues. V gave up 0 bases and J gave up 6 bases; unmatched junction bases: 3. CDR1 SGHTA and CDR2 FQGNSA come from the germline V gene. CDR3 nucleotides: TGTGCCAGCAGCTTAGCTAGCGGGGACCCCGGGGAGCTGTTTTTT. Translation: CASSLASGDPGELFF.

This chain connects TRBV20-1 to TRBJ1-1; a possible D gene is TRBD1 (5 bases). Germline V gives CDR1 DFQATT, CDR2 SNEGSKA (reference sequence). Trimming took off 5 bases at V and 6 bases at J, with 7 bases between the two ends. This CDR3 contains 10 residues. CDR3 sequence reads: CSAGAPEAFF. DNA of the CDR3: TGCAGTGCTGGGGCCCCTGAAGCTTTCTTT.

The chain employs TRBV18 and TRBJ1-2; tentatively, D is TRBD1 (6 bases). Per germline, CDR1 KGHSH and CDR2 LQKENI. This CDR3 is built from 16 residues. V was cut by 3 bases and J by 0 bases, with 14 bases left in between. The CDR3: CASSPSQGPPNYGYTF. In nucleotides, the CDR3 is TGTGCCAGCTCACCGAGCCAGGGGCCTCCTAACTATGGCTACACCTTC.

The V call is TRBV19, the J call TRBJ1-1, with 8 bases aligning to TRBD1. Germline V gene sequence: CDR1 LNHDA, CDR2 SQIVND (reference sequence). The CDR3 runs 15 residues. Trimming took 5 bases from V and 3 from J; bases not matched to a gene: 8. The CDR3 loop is CASSDTGGMDTEAFF. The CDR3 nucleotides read TGTGCCAGTAGTGACACAGGGGGGATGGACACTGAAGCTTTCTTT.

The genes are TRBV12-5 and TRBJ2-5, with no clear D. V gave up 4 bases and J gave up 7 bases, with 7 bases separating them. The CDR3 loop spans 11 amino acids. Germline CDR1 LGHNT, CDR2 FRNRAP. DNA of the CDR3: TGTGCTAGTGGTTCCCCGGGGACCCAGTACTTC. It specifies CASGSPGTQYF.

CDR3 bases: TGTGCCAGCAGCTTAGGGACTAGAGATACGCAGTATTTT. Translation: CASSLGTRDTQYF. The gene calls are TRBV7-2 and TRBJ2-3; the match to TRBD2 covers 7 bases. The junction had 0 bases not matched to a gene; V was cut back by 1 base and J by 5 bases. The CDR3 is 13 residues long. CDR1 and CDR2 (germline): SGHTA, FQGNSA.

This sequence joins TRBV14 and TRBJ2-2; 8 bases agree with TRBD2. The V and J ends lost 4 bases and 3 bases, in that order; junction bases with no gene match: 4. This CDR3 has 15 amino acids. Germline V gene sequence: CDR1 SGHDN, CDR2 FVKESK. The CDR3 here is CASSLGGADTGELFF. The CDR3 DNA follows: TGTGCCAGCAGCCTCGGGGGGGCCGACACCGGGGAGCTGTTTTTT.

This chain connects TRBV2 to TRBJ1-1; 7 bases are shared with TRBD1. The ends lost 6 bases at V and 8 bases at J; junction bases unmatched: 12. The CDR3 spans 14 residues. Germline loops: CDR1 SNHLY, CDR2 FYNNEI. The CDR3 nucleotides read TGTGCCAGCAGCCGGGAGAAAGGGACAGCAGAAGCTTTCTTT. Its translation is CASSREKGTAEAFF.

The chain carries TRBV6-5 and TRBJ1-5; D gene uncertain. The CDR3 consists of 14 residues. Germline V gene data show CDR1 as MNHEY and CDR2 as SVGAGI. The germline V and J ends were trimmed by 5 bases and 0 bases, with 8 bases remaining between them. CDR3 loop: CASSMAYSNQPQHF. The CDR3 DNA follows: TGTGCCAGCAGTATGGCTTATAGCAATCAGCCCCAGCATTTT.